This T cell receptor (beta chain) was found in a study of breast tumors, draining lymph nodes, adjacent tissues. Notes on the study in general: Compared with basal-like, luminal-like tumors shared significantly more repertoire with nontumor tissue. The data were judged consistent with most tumor T cells coming from lymph node and expanding in tumor. That most tumor T cells come from lymph nodes remained unproven. Tumors had less TCR diversity than lymph nodes, more than nontumor tissue.

This clonotype was counted a few times. The antigen remains undetermined. V lost 6 bases to trimming and J lost 9 bases, with 21 bases between them. The CDR3 is 15 amino acids. Germline V CDR1 and CDR2: KGHSH, LQKENI. TCRdb re-called the multiplex PCR reads with MiXCR, one entry per CDR3 protein. This repertoire shows some 49,000 distinct CDR3 sequences, roughly 24% found once; its top ten account for about 7.8%. Sequencing was carried out using breast tumor tissue. This receptor was identified in a female donor with breast cancer. Some clones in this sample may be carry-over from other donors' samples. The chain joins TRBV18 to TRBJ2-1; TRBD1 might be the D (5 bases). The CDR3, as DNA: TGTGCCAGCTCTCAAGTCCGGACATCGGCAGGTGAGCAGTTCTTC. Protein: CASSQVRTSAGEQFF.